This is a list of T cell receptor beta chains from one sample in a study of T cells after yellow fever vaccination. TCRdb reanalysed the 5' RACE reads using MiXCR and keeps one entry per CDR3 protein. The data show hundreds of thousands of distinct CDR3 sequences, 9% to 15% seen once. The sequencing here drew on PBMCs, taken on the day of the yellow fever booster vaccination. These receptor sequences come from a man aged 30 to 39 who received the YFV17D yellow fever vaccine. Both conserved end residues are part of each CDR3. Fields, in order: J gene, D gene, V gene, clone size, CDR3 DNA, CDR3 protein. D genes are given only for firm matches. Only part of the rows carry a size: once, few, many, or a class if the clone is expanded.

TRBJ1-1 | TRBD1 | TRBV7-2 | few | TGTGCCAGCAGCTTAGCCGGGACAGGGGCTCAACGGGGATTCGGGGCTTTCTTT | CASSLAGTGAQRGFGAFF
TRBJ2-7 | NA | TRBV7-9 | few | TGTGCCAGCAGTTCCGGGCCCTCCTTTGTGCAGTACTTC | CASSSGPSFVQYF
TRBJ2-3 | TRBD1 | TRBV27 | NA | TGTGCCAGCAGTCCTTACGACAGGGCCCCGCAGTATTTT | CASSPYDRAPQYF
TRBJ2-1 | TRBD2 | TRBV7-9 | NA | TGTGCCAGCAGTTCTGGGGGACTAGCGTCCGATGAGCAGTTCTTC | CASSSGGLASDEQFF
TRBJ2-1 | NA | TRBV12-3/TRBV12-4 | many | TGTGCCAGCAGTTTCTTAGCGAACGAGCAGTTCTTC | CASSFLANEQFF
TRBJ1-2 | NA | TRBV10-3 | NA | TGTGCCATCAGTGAGGGGCAGGGAGGCTACACCTTC | CAISEGQGGYTF
TRBJ2-1 | NA | TRBV10-3 | few | TGTGCCATCAGTGAGTCGAAACGTGGTAACGATGAGCAGTTCTTC | CAISESKRGNDEQFF
TRBJ1-5 | NA | TRBV12-3/TRBV12-4 | few | TGTGCCAGCAGCTACTCAGGGTTTCAGCCCCAGCATTTT | CASSYSGFQPQHF
TRBJ2-3 | TRBD2 | TRBV7-2 | few | TGTGCCAGCAGCTTCCGGGAGGCAGATACGCAGTATTTT | CASSFREADTQYF
TRBJ1-5 | TRBD1 | TRBV5-1 | NA | TGCGCCAGCAGCTGCAGAACGGGACAGTGCAATCAGCCCCAGCATTTT | CASSCRTGQCNQPQHF
TRBJ2-1 | TRBD1 | TRBV24-1 | few | TGTGCCACCAGTGAACCAAAAGGACAGGGTGTCCAGGATGAGCAGTTCTTC | CATSEPKGQGVQDEQFF
TRBJ2-7 | TRBD1 | TRBV20-1 | few | TGCAGTGCTAGAGACGACAGGGGGCTGTACGAGCAGTACTTC | CSARDDRGLYEQYF
TRBJ2-5 | TRBD2 | TRBV11-2 | NA | TGTGCCAGCAGCTTCCCCGGGACTAGCGGGAGTCGGCAAGAGACCCAGTACTTC | CASSFPGTSGSRQETQYF
TRBJ2-5 | NA | TRBV6-1 | few | TGTGCCAGCACCCCCGGGGCGGCCGGAGAGACCCAGTACTTC | CASTPGAAGETQYF
TRBJ2-1 | NA | TRBV7-2 | NA | TGTGCCAGCAGCTTAGACCCAGGACACAATGAGCAGTTCTTC | CASSLDPGHNEQFF
TRBJ2-7 | NA | TRBV6-2/TRBV6-3 | NA | TGTGCCAGCAGTTCCCTTAGGGGGTCGGGCGAGCAGTACTTC | CASSSLRGSGEQYF
TRBJ2-7 | NA | TRBV4-3 | NA | TGCGCCAGCAGCCAAGATTTAACTATTACCAACTACGAGCAGTACTTC | CASSQDLTITNYEQYF
TRBJ2-5 | TRBD1 | TRBV15 | many | TGTGCCACCAGCTTTCCGGACAGGCAAGAGACCCAGTACTTC | CATSFPDRQETQYF
TRBJ2-7 | TRBD2 | TRBV12-3/TRBV12-4 | few | TGTGCCAGCAGTTACGGACTAGCTGGCGAGCAGTACTTC | CASSYGLAGEQYF
TRBJ2-5 | TRBD1 | TRBV20-1 | NA | TGCAGTGCCTTGACAGGGGGGGGGGAAGAGACCCAGTACTTC | CSALTGGGEETQYF
TRBJ1-1 | NA | TRBV7-6 | few | TGTGCCAGCAGCTTAATTGGGGGGGCTGAAGCTTTCTTT | CASSLIGGAEAFF
TRBJ2-6 | NA | TRBV5-1 | few | TGCGCCAGCAGCTTGGTAGGCCCGTCTGGGGCCAACGTCCTGACTTTC | CASSLVGPSGANVLTF
TRBJ2-3 | NA | TRBV20-1 | NA | TGCAGTGCTAGAGATCCCGGGATGAGCACAGATACGCAGTATTTT | CSARDPGMSTDTQYF
TRBJ2-7 | NA | TRBV5-1 | once | TGCGCCAGCAGCTTAAGGACTGGGATGTACGAGCAGTACTTC | CASSLRTGMYEQYF
TRBJ2-1 | TRBD2 | TRBV9 | NA | TGTGCCAGCAGCTACGGACTAGTCGCGGCCAATGAGCAGTTCTTC | CASSYGLVAANEQFF
TRBJ2-7 | TRBD2 | TRBV7-8 | NA | TGTGCCAGCAGCCCGAGTTTGCGGGAGGGAGGGGCCTACGAGCAGTACTTC | CASSPSLREGGAYEQYF
TRBJ1-2 | NA | TRBV29-1 | few | TGCAGCGTTGAACCTGACAGCTACTATGGCTACACCTTC | CSVEPDSYYGYTF
TRBJ2-1 | NA | TRBV27 | few | TGTGCCAGCAGTTTATCGAACCAGGGCAATGAGCAGTTCTTC | CASSLSNQGNEQFF
TRBJ1-5 | NA | TRBV6-2/TRBV6-3 | NA | TGTGCCAGCAGTTACGTCGGGGGTCCGCAGCCCCAGCATTTT | CASSYVGGPQPQHF
TRBJ2-6 | TRBD2 | TRBV11-1 | NA | TGTGCCAGCAGCCCGAAGACTAGCGGGCGTTTCTCTGGGGCCAACGTCCTGACTTTC | CASSPKTSGRFSGANVLTF
TRBJ2-6 | NA | TRBV7-2 | NA | TGTGCCAGCAGCTTTGCTCCCTCTGGGGCCAACGTCCTGACTTTC | CASSFAPSGANVLTF
TRBJ2-3 | NA | TRBV6-5 | few | TGTGCCAGCAGTTATCAGGGGACAGATACGCAGTATTTT | CASSYQGTDTQYF
TRBJ2-5 | NA | TRBV3-1 | few | TGTGCCAGCAGCCACACACAAGAGACCCAGTACTTC | CASSHTQETQYF
TRBJ2-7 | TRBD1 | TRBV20-1 | few | TGCAGTGCTAGACCGGGACAGGGCTACGAGCAGTACTTC | CSARPGQGYEQYF
TRBJ2-1 | NA | TRBV19 | NA | TGTGCCAGTAACTTGGGGGGCGATGAGCAGTTCTTC | CASNLGGDEQFF
TRBJ2-2 | TRBD2 | TRBV3-1 | few | TGTGCCAGCAGGGAACTAGCGGGAGGGACCGGGGAGCTGTTTTTT | CASRELAGGTGELFF
TRBJ1-1 | NA | TRBV7-2 | NA | TGTGCCAGCAGCTCCTGGGTTTCTGAAGCTTTCTTT | CASSSWVSEAFF
TRBJ2-7 | NA | TRBV20-1 | NA | TGCAGTGCTAGAGATCGAGCGGTATTCTACGAGCAGTACTTC | CSARDRAVFYEQYF
TRBJ2-7 | TRBD1 | TRBV30 | NA | TGTGCCTTTAGGGGGCGGTGGGGGAACGAGCAGTACTTC | CAFRGRWGNEQYF
TRBJ2-7 | TRBD1 | TRBV3-1 | NA | TGTGCCAGCAGCCAAGCAGGGGGCCATTCGTACTTC | CASSQAGGHSYF
TRBJ2-2 | NA | TRBV4-3 | many | TGCGCCAGCAGCCAAGGTCCCGGGGAGCTGTTTTTT | CASSQGPGELFF
TRBJ2-1 | NA | TRBV25-1 | few | TGTGCCAGCAGTGAATATGGGGGGAGGAATGAGCAGTTCTTC | CASSEYGGRNEQFF
TRBJ2-5 | TRBD2 | TRBV27 | NA | TGTGCCAGCAGTTTTTTCGGGACTAGCGGGAACCCCCAAGAGACCCAGTACTTC | CASSFFGTSGNPQETQYF
TRBJ1-5 | TRBD1 | TRBV6-2/TRBV6-3 | NA | TGTGCCAGCAGCCATGACCTTACAGGGGGCGGTCAGCCCCAGCATTTT | CASSHDLTGGGQPQHF
TRBJ2-3 | TRBD2 | TRBV7-2 | few | TGTGCCAGCAGCTTAGCTGGCCTAGCGGGAGGGCCCAAGTCGACAGATACGCAGTATTTT | CASSLAGLAGGPKSTDTQYF
TRBJ2-3 | NA | TRBV7-8 | few | TGTGCCAGCAGCTTAGGCCTCAGGGCTGGGGATACGCAGTATTTT | CASSLGLRAGDTQYF
TRBJ2-5 | TRBD1 | TRBV7-2 | many | TGTGCCAGCAGCTCGGGGGACAGGGGACAAGAGACCCAGTACTTC | CASSSGDRGQETQYF
TRBJ2-7 | TRBD2 | TRBV3-1 | NA | TGTGCCAGCAGCCATGGAGCGGGAGGGTACGAGCAGTACTTC | CASSHGAGGYEQYF
TRBJ1-3 | TRBD1 | TRBV9 | few | TGTGCCAGCAGCGAAGGACAGGGCTCTGGAAACACCATATATTTT | CASSEGQGSGNTIYF
TRBJ2-5 | NA | TRBV7-9 | many | TGTGCCAGCAGCATAGAGGGACCACGCAAGACGACCCAGTACTTC | CASSIEGPRKTTQYF
TRBJ2-2 | NA | TRBV6-5 | NA | TGTGCCAGCAGTTACTCCGACGGATTCGCGAACACCGGGGAGCTGTTTTTT | CASSYSDGFANTGELFF
TRBJ2-7 | NA | TRBV18 | few | TGTGCCAGCTCACCACCGTTCGGGAATTTGAACGAGCAGTACTTC | CASSPPFGNLNEQYF
TRBJ2-2 | NA | TRBV7-2 | few | TGTGCCAGCAGCTTAGCAGGTGGGAGCGGAGGCACCGGGGAGCTGTTTTTT | CASSLAGGSGGTGELFF
TRBJ2-7 | NA | TRBV6-1 | NA | TGTGCCAGCAGTGAGTCGAACTACGAGCAGTACTTC | CASSESNYEQYF
TRBJ2-5 | NA | TRBV20-1 | few | TGCAGTGCTAGACCCCCACCACCACGTGAAGAGACCCAGTACTTC | CSARPPPPREETQYF
TRBJ2-7 | TRBD2 | TRBV7-2 | few | TGTGCCAGCAGCAGGGCAGCGGGAAGCTCCTACGAGCAGTACTTC | CASSRAAGSSYEQYF
TRBJ2-5 | TRBD2 | TRBV5-1 | few | TGCGCCAGCAGCTTGCCTAGCGGGAAGGGGCGAGAGACCCAGTACTTC | CASSLPSGKGRETQYF
TRBJ1-2 | NA | TRBV20-1 | few | TGCAGTGCTAGAGTGCCAGCAGGGAGCTATGGCTACACCTTC | CSARVPAGSYGYTF